Shown below are 18 T cell receptor beta chains from a single sample sequenced in a study of T cell repertoires in cytomegalovirus infection. TCRdb reprocessed the reads with MiXCR, giving one entry per CDR3 protein. This table holds about 150,000 distinct CDR3 sequences, 15% to 20% found once. Sequences were obtained from CD8+ T cells from PBMCs. The receptors come from a human donor in good health (CMV status not recorded). Some clones in this sample may be carry-over from other donors' samples.

V gene TRBV14 combines with J gene TRBJ2-7; 8 bases map to TRBD2. The CDR3 is 16 amino acids. The V segment lost 4 bases and the J segment 7 bases; nucleotides outside the gene matches: 15. Per the germline V gene, CDR1 is SGHDN and CDR2 is FVKESK. CDR3 sequence reads: CASSPRGSGIKREQYF. CDR3 DNA: TGTGCCAGCAGCCCCCGGGGTAGCGGGATAAAGAGGGAGCAGTACTTC.

This clonotype has more than one count but fewer than ten. The V and J genes are TRBV28 and TRBJ2-4, with a weak D call TRBD1 (6 bases). The CDR3 is 15 residues long. CDR1 MDHEN and CDR2 SYDVKM come from the germline V gene. Trimming pared 4 bases from V and 0 bases from J, leaving 10 bases between. The CDR3 coding sequence is TGTGCCAGCAGTTACAGGGTCCTAGCCAAAAACATTCAGTACTTC. Encoded protein: CASSYRVLAKNIQYF. Using reference TRBV28 and TRBJ2-4 for the parts outside the CDR3, the full variable domain is DVKVTQSSRYLVKRTGEKVFLECVQDMDHENMFWYRQDPGLGLRLIYFSYDVKMKEKGDIPEGYSVSREKKERFSLILESASTNQTSMYLCASSYRVLAKNIQYFGAGTRLSVL.

V usage is TRBV7-4 and J usage is TRBJ2-1; D is unresolved. Trimming removed 4 bases from V and 7 bases from J, with 17 bases in between. Germline-derived CDR1 and CDR2 are SGHVT and SQSDAQ. The CDR3 consists of 15 residues. CDR3 in DNA: TGTGCCAGCAGCTCGGTGAAGAAGAAAGAGAATGAGCAGTTCTTC. As protein: CASSSVKKKENEQFF.

The CDR3 reads CASSLGAAIGYTF. CDR3 nucleotide sequence: TGTGCCAGCAGCTTAGGGGCAGCTATAGGCTACACCTTC. The chain recombines TRBV7-9 with TRBJ1-2; D is unresolved. CDR3 size: 13 residues. CDR1 and CDR2 (germline): SEHNR, FQNEAQ (reference sequence). V dropped 1 base and J dropped 8 bases, with 11 bases sitting between them.

This chain joins TRBV7-9 and TRBJ1-1; D possibly corresponds to TRBD1 (5 bases). This CDR3 contains 16 residues. V was pared by 4 bases and J by 4 bases, with 19 bases between. The germline V gene has CDR1 SEHNR and CDR2 FQNEAQ (reference sequence). The CDR3 sequence: CASSSTPGLGPTEAFF. The DNA of the CDR3 is TGTGCCAGCAGCTCAACCCCGGGACTCGGGCCCACTGAAGCTTTCTTT. Together with reference TRBV7-9 and TRBJ1-1, the CDR3 gives the full variable domain: DTGVSQNPRHKITKRGQNVTFRCDPISEHNRLYWYRQTLGQGPEFLTYFQNEAQLEKSRLLSDRFSAERPKGSFSTLEIQRTEQGDSAMYLCASSSTPGLGPTEAFFGQGTRLTVV.

This clonotype was counted between two and nine times. V is TRBV12-3 or TRBV12-4 and J is TRBJ2-6; D gene uncertain. The ends were cut back, 6 bases at V and 1 base at J, with 4 bases in the middle. CDR3 length equals 13 residues. The CDR3 DNA reads TGTGCCAGCAGCGAGTCTGGGGCCAACGTCCTGACTTTC. It codes for CASSESGANVLTF.

The chain uses TRBV20-1 and TRBJ2-1, with TRBD2 matching 14 bases. The V segment lost 1 base and the J segment 4 bases; nucleotides outside the gene matches: 6. The CDR3 length is 17 residues. Germline assignment: CDR1 DFQATT and CDR2 SNEGSKA (reference sequence). CDR3 coding DNA: TGCAGTGCTAGAGGGACTAGCGGGGGGTTCACTTACAATGAGCAGTTCTTC. This translates into CSARGTSGGFTYNEQFF.

The rearrangement joins TRBV27 to TRBJ2-4; D may be TRBD1 (6 bases). Trimming cost V 2 bases and J 0 bases, with 11 bases left between them. The CDR3 consists of 16 residues. CDR1 MNHEY and CDR2 SMNVEV come from the germline V gene (reference sequence). The CDR3 loop reads CASSLNRDPAKNIQYF. In DNA, the CDR3 is TGTGCCAGCAGTTTAAACAGGGATCCAGCCAAAAACATTCAGTACTTC.

This clonotype occurred many times. The chain has TRBV7-2 and TRBJ2-3; tentative D call: TRBD2 (5 bases). V was cut by 2 bases and J by 0 bases, with 6 bases left in between. Germline CDR1 is SGHTA and CDR2 is FQGNSA. This CDR3 is built from 14 residues. In DNA, the CDR3 is TGTGCCAGCAGCTTACCGGGGAGCACAGATACGCAGTATTTT. It translates to CASSLPGSTDTQYF. The whole variable domain, remainder taken from reference TRBV7-2 and TRBJ2-3, is GAGVSQSPSNKVTEKGKDVELRCDPISGHTALYWYRQSLGQGLEFLIYFQGNSAPDKSGLPSDRFSAERTGGSVSTLTIQRTQQEDSAVYLCASSLPGSTDTQYFGPGTRLTVL.

This chain uses TRBV5-6 with TRBJ2-5; either TRBD1 or TRBD2 may supply D (7 bases each). Trimming shortened V by 2 bases and J by 0 bases, and 17 bases separated the two germline ends. The CDR3 runs 17 residues. CDR1 is SGHDT and CDR2 is YYEEEE in the germline V gene. CDR3 in amino acids: CASSFIRQGLYQETQYF. Here the CDR3 DNA reads TGTGCCAGCAGCTTTATCCGACAGGGACTATACCAAGAGACCCAGTACTTC.

This clonotype was seen a few times. The chain links TRBV10-2 to TRBJ2-7, with TRBD1 matching over 8 bases. In germline, CDR1 is WSHSY, CDR2 SAAADI. The J segment lost 8 bases and the V segment lost 6 bases, leaving 18 bases of the junction unmatched. This CDR3 contains 16 residues. As DNA, the CDR3 is TGCGCCAGCAGCCTTGACCGGGACAGGCCTGTGAACCAGCAGTACTTC. Translation: CASSLDRDRPVNQQYF.

In this sample, this clonotype turned up once. The chain couples TRBV12-3 or TRBV12-4 to TRBJ2-1, with 9 bases aligning to TRBD2. The CDR3 is made up of 15 amino acids. After removal of 5 bases from V and 7 bases from J, the junction contained 9 bases not matched to a gene. CDR3 amino acids: CASSVAGGPRNEQFF. The CDR3 bases are TGTGCCAGCAGTGTGGCGGGGGGGCCACGGAATGAGCAGTTCTTC.

The J gene is TRBJ2-2, the V gene TRBV9; 15 nucleotides line up with TRBD2. The CDR3 runs 17 residues. Looked up from germline, CDR1 is SGDLS and CDR2 is YYNGEE. The ends lost 3 bases at V and 7 bases at J; junction bases unmatched: 7. The CDR3 DNA reads TGTGCCAGCAGCGGAGAGGGACTAGCGGGGGGCGGCGGGGAGCTGTTTTTT. Translated: CASSGEGLAGGGGELFF.

This clonotype was observed a handful of times. V and J are TRBV7-6 and TRBJ2-7; no firm D call. Germline V gene lookup returns CDR1 SGHVS and CDR2 FNYEAQ. This CDR3 contains 13 residues. V gave up 2 bases and J gave up 1 base, with 6 bases separating them. The DNA for the CDR3 is TGTGCCAGCAGCTTATCCCAATCCTACGAGCAGTACTTC. Translated: CASSLSQSYEQYF.

The rearrangement links TRBV7-2 to TRBJ2-2; 10 bases are shared with TRBD2. Germline trimming cut 1 base from V and 4 bases from J; bases unmatched to any gene: 9. The CDR3 extends over 18 amino acids. Germline lookup yields CDR1 SGHTA and CDR2 FQGNSA. CDR3 sequence: CASSLGVQREGPTGELFF. The DNA of the CDR3 is TGTGCCAGCAGCTTAGGGGTCCAGCGGGAGGGTCCCACCGGGGAGCTGTTTTTT.

This clonotype was counted at least ten times. This chain joins TRBV28 and TRBJ2-2, with 10 bases lining up with TRBD2. V shed 1 base, J shed 8 bases, and the junction held 13 bases outside the gene matches. The germline V gene has CDR1 MDHEN and CDR2 SYDVKM. The CDR3 totals 18 residues. The CDR3 protein is CASSLLRSGRAKEGELFF. DNA for the CDR3: TGTGCCAGCAGTTTATTGAGAAGCGGGAGGGCCAAAGAAGGGGAGCTGTTTTTT.

This sequence joins TRBV28 and TRBJ1-1, with D unclear. Trimming removed 2 bases from V and 0 bases from J, with 7 bases in between. CDR1 is MDHEN, CDR2 SYDVKM, per germline. The CDR3 covers 14 residues. The CDR3 DNA sequence: TGTGCCAGCAGTTTAAGGGCCCTGAACACTGAAGCTTTCTTT. Protein: CASSLRALNTEAFF.

This clonotype was counted only a few times. The genes are TRBV7-9 and TRBJ1-5; the D is unclear. CDR3 length equals 12 residues. Trimming stripped 6 bases from V and 6 bases from J, with 9 bases between. Germline V gene data show CDR1 as SEHNR and CDR2 as FQNEAQ (reference sequence). CDR3 protein: CASSATSQPQHF. The CDR3 nucleotides read TGTGCCAGCAGTGCGACTAGTCAGCCCCAGCATTTT.